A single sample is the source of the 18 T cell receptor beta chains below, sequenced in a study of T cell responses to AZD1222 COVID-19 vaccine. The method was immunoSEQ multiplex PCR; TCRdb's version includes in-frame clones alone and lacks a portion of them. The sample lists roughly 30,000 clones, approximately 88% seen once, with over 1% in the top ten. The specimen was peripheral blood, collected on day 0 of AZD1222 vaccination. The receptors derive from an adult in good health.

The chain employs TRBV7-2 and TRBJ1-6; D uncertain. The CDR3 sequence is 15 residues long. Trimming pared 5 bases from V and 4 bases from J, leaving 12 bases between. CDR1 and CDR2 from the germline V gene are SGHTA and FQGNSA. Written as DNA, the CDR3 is TGTGCCAGCAGCACCCAACCGGGGTATAATTCACCCCTCCACTTT. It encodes CASSTQPGYNSPLHF.

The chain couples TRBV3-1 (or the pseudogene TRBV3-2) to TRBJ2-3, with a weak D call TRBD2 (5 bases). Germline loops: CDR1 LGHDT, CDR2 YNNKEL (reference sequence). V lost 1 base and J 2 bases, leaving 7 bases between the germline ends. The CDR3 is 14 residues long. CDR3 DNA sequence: TGTGCCAGCAGCCAAGTGACTACCACAGATACGCAGTATTTT. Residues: CASSQVTTTDTQYF.

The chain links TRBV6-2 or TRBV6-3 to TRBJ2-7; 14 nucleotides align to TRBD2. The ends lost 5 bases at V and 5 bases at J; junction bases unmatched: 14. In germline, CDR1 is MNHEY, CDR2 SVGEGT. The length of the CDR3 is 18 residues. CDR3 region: CASSVSVRLAGGPHEQYF. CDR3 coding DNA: TGTGCCAGCAGTGTTTCCGTTAGACTAGCGGGAGGGCCTCACGAGCAGTACTTC.

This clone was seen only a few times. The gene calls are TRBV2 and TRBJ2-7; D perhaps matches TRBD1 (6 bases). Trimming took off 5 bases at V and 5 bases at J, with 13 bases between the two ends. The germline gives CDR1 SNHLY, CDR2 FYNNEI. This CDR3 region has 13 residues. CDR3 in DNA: TGTGCCAGCAGTATAACAGGGCAACACGAGCAGTACTTC. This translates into CASSITGQHEQYF.

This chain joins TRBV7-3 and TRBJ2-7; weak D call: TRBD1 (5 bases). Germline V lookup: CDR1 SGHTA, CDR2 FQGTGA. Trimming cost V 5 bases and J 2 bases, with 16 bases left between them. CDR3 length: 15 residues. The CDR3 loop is CASSRNSVGAYEQYF. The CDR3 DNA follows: TGTGCCAGCAGCCGCAACTCGGTAGGGGCCTACGAGCAGTACTTC.

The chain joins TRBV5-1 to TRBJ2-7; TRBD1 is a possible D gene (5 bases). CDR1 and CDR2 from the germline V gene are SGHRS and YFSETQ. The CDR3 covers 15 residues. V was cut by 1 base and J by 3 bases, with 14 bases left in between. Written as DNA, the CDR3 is TGCGCCAGCAGCTTGCAGGGCGGATTGAACTACGAGCAGTACTTC. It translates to CASSLQGGLNYEQYF.

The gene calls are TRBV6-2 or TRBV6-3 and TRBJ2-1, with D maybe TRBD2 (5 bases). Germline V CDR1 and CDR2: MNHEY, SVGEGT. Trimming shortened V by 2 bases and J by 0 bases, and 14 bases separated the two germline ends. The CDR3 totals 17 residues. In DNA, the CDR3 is TGTGCCAGCAGTTACCCCCGGGGAGCGGCCTCCTACAATGAGCAGTTCTTC. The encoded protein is CASSYPRGAASYNEQFF.

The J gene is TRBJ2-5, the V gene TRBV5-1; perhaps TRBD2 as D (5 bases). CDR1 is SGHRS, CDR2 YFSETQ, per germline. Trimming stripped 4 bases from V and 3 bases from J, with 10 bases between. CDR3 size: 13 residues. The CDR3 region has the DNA TGCGCCAGCAGCGTGGACTGGGAAGAGACCCAGTACTTC. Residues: CASSVDWEETQYF.

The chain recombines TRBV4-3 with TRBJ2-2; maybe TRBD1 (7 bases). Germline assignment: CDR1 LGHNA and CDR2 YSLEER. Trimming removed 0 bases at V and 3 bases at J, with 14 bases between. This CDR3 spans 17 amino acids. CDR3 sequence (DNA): TGCGCCAGCAGCCAAGATCTGGCAGGGGGGTACACCGGGGAGCTGTTTTTT. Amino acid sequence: CASSQDLAGGYTGELFF.

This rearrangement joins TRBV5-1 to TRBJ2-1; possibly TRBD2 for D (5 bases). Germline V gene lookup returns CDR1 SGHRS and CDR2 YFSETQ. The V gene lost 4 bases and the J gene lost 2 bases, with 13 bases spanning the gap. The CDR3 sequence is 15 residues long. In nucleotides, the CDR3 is TGCGCCAGCAGCACGGGATCACCCACCTACAATGAGCAGTTCTTC. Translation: CASSTGSPTYNEQFF.

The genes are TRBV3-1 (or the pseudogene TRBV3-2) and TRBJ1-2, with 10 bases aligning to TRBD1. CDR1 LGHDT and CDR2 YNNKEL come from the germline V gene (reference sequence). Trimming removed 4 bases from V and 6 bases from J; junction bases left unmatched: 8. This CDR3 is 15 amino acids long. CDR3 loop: CASSRLTGGVDGYTF. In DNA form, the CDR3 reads TGTGCCAGCAGCCGGTTGACAGGGGGCGTCGATGGCTACACCTTC.

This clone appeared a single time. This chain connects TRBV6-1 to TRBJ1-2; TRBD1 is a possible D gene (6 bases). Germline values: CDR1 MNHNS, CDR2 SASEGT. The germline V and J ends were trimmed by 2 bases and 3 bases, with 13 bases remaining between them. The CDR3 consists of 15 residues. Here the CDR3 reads CASSEPAGAYYGYTF. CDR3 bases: TGTGCCAGCAGTGAACCGGCAGGGGCTTACTATGGCTACACCTTC.

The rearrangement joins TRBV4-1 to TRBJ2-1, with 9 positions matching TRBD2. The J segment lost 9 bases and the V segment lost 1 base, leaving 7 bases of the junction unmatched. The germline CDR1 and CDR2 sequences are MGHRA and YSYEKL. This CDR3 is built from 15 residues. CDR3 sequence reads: CASSQGLAAYGEQFF. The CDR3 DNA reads TGCGCCAGCAGCCAAGGACTAGCGGCCTATGGTGAGCAGTTCTTC.

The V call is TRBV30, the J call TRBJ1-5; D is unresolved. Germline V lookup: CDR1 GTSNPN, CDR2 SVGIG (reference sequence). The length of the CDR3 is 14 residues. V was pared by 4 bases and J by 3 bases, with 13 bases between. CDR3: CAWTPGSPNQPQHF. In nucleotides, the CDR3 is TGTGCCTGGACGCCCGGTAGCCCCAATCAGCCCCAGCATTTT.

The CDR3 nucleotides read TGTGCCAGCAGCTTAGTCGTTCGGGGTAGGGGCACTGAAGCTTTCTTT. As protein: CASSLVVRGRGTEAFF. The V and J genes are TRBV7-8 and TRBJ1-1, with a tentative D call TRBD1 (5 bases). In germline, CDR1 is SGHVS, CDR2 FQNEAQ. The CDR3 covers 16 residues. The V end lost 1 base, the J end lost 4 bases, and 16 bases lay between the germline ends. Drawing the rest from reference TRBV7-8 and TRBJ1-1, the complete variable domain is GAGVSQSPRYKVAKRGQDVALRCDPISGHVSLFWYQQALGQGPEFLTYFQNEAQLDKSGLPSDRFFAERPEGSVSTLKIQRTQQEDSAVYLCASSLVVRGRGTEAFFGQGTRLTVV.

CDR3 nucleotides: TGCGCCAGCAGTCAACCGAGCGACACTGAAGCTTTCTTT. This encodes CASSQPSDTEAFF. The V gene is TRBV23-1, the J gene TRBJ1-1, with D uncertain. TRBV23-1 falls under the ORF class, with uncertain function. The germline V and J ends were trimmed by 2 bases and 3 bases, with 7 bases remaining between them. The CDR3 is 13 amino acids.

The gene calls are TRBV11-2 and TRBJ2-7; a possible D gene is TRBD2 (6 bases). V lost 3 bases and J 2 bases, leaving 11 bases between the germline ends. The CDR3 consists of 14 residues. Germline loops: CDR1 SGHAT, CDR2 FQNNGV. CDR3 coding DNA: TGTGCCAGCAGCTTGCTTAGCGGTCCCTACGAGCAGTACTTC. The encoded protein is CASSLLSGPYEQYF.

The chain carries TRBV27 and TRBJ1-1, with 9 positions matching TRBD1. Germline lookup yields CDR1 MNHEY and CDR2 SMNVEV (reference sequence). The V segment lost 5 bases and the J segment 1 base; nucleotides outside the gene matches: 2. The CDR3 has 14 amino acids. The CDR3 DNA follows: TGTGCCAGCAGTAAGACAGGGGGGAACACTGAAGCTTTCTTT. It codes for CASSKTGGNTEAFF.